These 30 T cell receptor beta chains share one sample of origin, sequenced in a study of CD8+ T cells in alopecia areata. Treatment: oral pan-JAK inhibitor, 5-10 mg twice daily. TCR sequencing used cDNA made by reverse transcription of extracted RNA. Sequencing used immunoSEQ multiplex PCR; TCRdb keeps in-frame clones, though not all of them. Altogether fewer than 150,000 clones are present, 82% being singletons, with the ten largest covering roughly 25%. Source: CD8+ T cells sorted from blood, taken at week 4, from a patient treated with tofacitinib. The receptors originated from a human donor with alopecia areata.

The chain combines TRBV27 with TRBJ1-5; D is uncertain. This CDR3 contains 13 residues. The V and J ends lost 5 bases and 7 bases respectively, with 12 bases between them. Germline lookup yields CDR1 MNHEY and CDR2 SMNVEV (reference sequence). The DNA for the CDR3 is TGTGCCAGCAGTCTGGGAGGAAAGCAGCCCCAGCATTTT. Protein sequence: CASSLGGKQPQHF.

The chain is built from TRBV7-9 and TRBJ1-6; D is uncertain. The V end was cut by 0 bases, the J end by 3 bases, with 12 bases between. Looked up from germline, CDR1 is SEHNR and CDR2 is FQNEAQ (reference sequence). The CDR3 runs to 17 residues. The CDR3 reads CASSLASSIDYNSPLHF. The CDR3 nucleotides read TGTGCCAGCAGCTTAGCGAGCTCTATTGACTATAATTCACCCCTCCACTTT.

The chain is built from TRBV7-2 and TRBJ2-3; possibly TRBD1 for D (6 bases). Germline loops: CDR1 SGHTA, CDR2 FQGNSA. Trimming left V 0 bases short and J 6 bases short, with 13 bases between. This CDR3 spans 15 amino acids. Here the CDR3 DNA reads TGTGCCAGCAGCTTAGCGGGGGCCTTCGAGGATACGCAGTATTTT. This gives the protein CASSLAGAFEDTQYF.

In DNA, the CDR3 is TGTGCCAGCAGGCGGAAGGGGGGGCTGAACACTGAAGCTTTCTTT. Translating it yields CASRRKGGLNTEAFF. The chain joins TRBV6-5 to TRBJ1-1; weak D call: TRBD1 (6 bases). Trimming left V 6 bases short and J 0 bases short, with 14 bases between. The CDR3 sequence is 15 residues long. Germline V gene sequence: CDR1 MNHEY, CDR2 SVGAGI.

The chain employs TRBV7-9 and TRBJ2-4; 8 bases align to TRBD1. CDR3 length: 15 residues. V dropped 0 bases and J dropped 4; count of bases not matched to a gene: 2. Germline V gene data show CDR1 as SEHNR and CDR2 as FQNEAQ (reference sequence). In nucleotides, the CDR3 is TGTGCCAGCAGCTTAGCGCAGGGGGCGAAAAACATTCAGTACTTC. Protein product: CASSLAQGAKNIQYF.

The V call is TRBV27, the J call TRBJ1-2; no clear D gene. The CDR3 extends over 12 amino acids. Trimming cost V 10 bases and J 3 bases, with 12 bases left between them. CDR1 and CDR2 from the germline V gene are MNHEY and SMNVEV (reference sequence). CDR3 loop: CAIWSGDYGYTF. CDR3 nucleotide sequence: TGTGCCATCTGGAGCGGGGACTATGGCTACACCTTC.

The CDR3 nucleotides are TGTGCCAGCAGTGAGTCCCCCTTCGGAGAGCAGTACTTC. It translates to CASSESPFGEQYF. The V and J genes are TRBV25-1 and TRBJ2-7, with unresolved D. Germline assignment: CDR1 MGHDK and CDR2 SYGVNS. Trimming removed 3 bases from V and 7 bases from J, with 13 bases in between. The CDR3 runs 13 residues.

This chain links TRBV29-1 with TRBJ2-5; TRBD2 aligns across 9 bases. This CDR3 region has 14 residues. The junction had 6 bases not matched to a gene; V was cut back by 2 bases and J by 5 bases. The germline V gene has CDR1 SQVTM and CDR2 ANQGSEA. DNA for the CDR3: TGCAGCGTTGAAACAGCGGGGGGCGAGGAGACCCAGTACTTC. This sequence encodes CSVETAGGEETQYF.

The chain recombines TRBV5-1 with TRBJ2-2; D call uncertain. Trimming left V 0 bases short and J 2 bases short, with 8 bases between. Germline V gene lookup returns CDR1 SGHRS and CDR2 YFSETQ. This CDR3 spans 15 amino acids. CDR3 in amino acids: CASSLGLTNTGELFF. CDR3 bases: TGCGCCAGCAGCTTGGGACTCACTAACACCGGGGAGCTGTTTTTT.

This sequence joins TRBV30 and TRBJ2-3; 7 bases align to TRBD1. In germline, CDR1 is GTSNPN, CDR2 SVGIG (reference sequence). CDR3 length: 14 residues. Germline trimming cut 3 bases from V and 1 base from J; bases unmatched to any gene: 4. CDR3 loop: CAWSQGVGTDTQYF. The CDR3 DNA is TGTGCCTGGAGCCAGGGGGTGGGCACAGATACGCAGTATTTT.

The chain couples TRBV30 to TRBJ2-2; 12 bases align to TRBD2. The CDR3 runs to 19 residues. The germline gives CDR1 GTSNPN, CDR2 SVGIG (reference sequence). Trimming removed 1 base from V and 5 bases from J; junction bases left unmatched: 14. CDR3 nucleotides: TGTGCCTGGAGTGGAACCCCCACTAGCGGGGGGCTCCTAACCGGGGAGCTGTTTTTT. As protein: CAWSGTPTSGGLLTGELFF.

This clone appeared once. The chain joins TRBV9 to TRBJ2-1, with 12 bases lining up with TRBD2. In germline, CDR1 is SGDLS, CDR2 YYNGEE. V shed 3 bases and J 7 bases; nucleotides not matched to a gene: 8. The CDR3 runs 16 residues. The CDR3 region has the DNA TGTGCCAGCAGCGACGCTAGCGGGGGGGCGTCGAATGAGCAGTTCTTC. As protein: CASSDASGGASNEQFF.

The CDR3 bases are TGCAGCGGCGGGACAGTTCACTACAATGAGCAGTTCTTC. As protein: CSGGTVHYNEQFF. The gene calls are TRBV29-1 and TRBJ2-1; the D gene is possibly TRBD1 (7 bases). This CDR3 region has 13 residues. V was clipped by 7 bases and J by 3 bases, with 13 bases between them. Germline loops: CDR1 SQVTM, CDR2 ANQGSEA.

This sequence joins TRBV4-1 and TRBJ1-2; 8 positions agree with TRBD1. This CDR3 comprises 15 residues. V dropped 0 bases and J dropped 0; count of bases not matched to a gene: 0. The germline gives CDR1 MGHRA, CDR2 YSYEKL. CDR3 DNA sequence: TGCGCCAGCAGCCAAGACAGGGGGCCTAACTATGGCTACACCTTC. Translation: CASSQDRGPNYGYTF.

The rearrangement uses TRBV6-5 and TRBJ2-7; D is ambiguous. CDR1 is MNHEY and CDR2 is SVGAGI in the germline V gene. This CDR3 comprises 13 residues. V shed 2 bases and J shed 3 bases, with 8 bases lying between them. As DNA, the CDR3 is TGTGCCAGCAGTTACGGGCCGGACTACGAGCAGTACTTC. Protein sequence: CASSYGPDYEQYF.

The chain has TRBV4-1 and TRBJ2-1; 11 nucleotides match TRBD2. The CDR3 loop spans 16 amino acids. The germline gives CDR1 MGHRA, CDR2 YSYEKL. V lost 4 bases and J lost 2; bases outside the gene matches: 4. The CDR3 nucleotides read TGCGCCAGCAGCCCCTTGGGACTAGCGGCCTACAATGAGCAGTTCTTC. The encoded protein is CASSPLGLAAYNEQFF.

The chain combines TRBV15 with TRBJ2-2; D possibly matches TRBD1 or TRBD2 (5 bases each). This CDR3 spans 14 amino acids. The V end lost 5 bases, the J end lost 1 base, and 8 bases lay between the germline ends. The germline gives CDR1 LNHNV, CDR2 YYDKDF (reference sequence). CDR3 in amino acids: CATSEGRNTGELFF. Written as DNA, the CDR3 is TGTGCCACCAGCGAGGGGAGGAACACCGGGGAGCTGTTTTTT.

This clone was counted a few times. The chain carries TRBV5-6 and TRBJ2-3; D gene ambiguous. The CDR3 contains 14 residues. The V gene lost 4 bases and the J gene lost 0 bases, with 9 bases spanning the gap. The germline V gene encodes CDR1 SGHDT and CDR2 YYEEEE. The CDR3 sequence: CASSPDSSTDTQYF. The CDR3 DNA reads as TGTGCCAGCAGCCCGGATTCTAGCACAGATACGCAGTATTTT.

CDR3: CASSFGFTEQFF. In DNA form, the CDR3 reads TGTGCCAGCAGCTTTGGGTTTACTGAGCAGTTCTTC. The chain recombines TRBV7-6 with TRBJ2-1, with D uncertain. V lost 3 bases to trimming and J lost 9 bases, with 9 bases between them. The germline V gene has CDR1 SGHVS and CDR2 FNYEAQ. The CDR3 runs 12 residues. Full variable domain (outside the CDR3, taken from reference TRBV7-6 and TRBJ2-1): GAGVSQSPRYKVTKRGQDVALRCDPISGHVSLYWYRQALGQGPEFLTYFNYEAQQDKSGLPNDRFSAERPEGSISTLTIQRTEQRDSAMYRCASSFGFTEQFFGPGTRLTVL.

The V gene is TRBV9, the J gene TRBJ2-7; 9 nucleotides match TRBD1. This CDR3 spans 15 amino acids. V was pared by 5 bases and J by 0 bases, with 6 bases of the junction left unmatched. Germline V gene sequence: CDR1 SGDLS, CDR2 YYNGEE. The CDR3, as DNA: TGTGCCAGCAGTTCCGGGACAGGGCCCTCCTACGAGCAGTACTTC. Residues: CASSSGTGPSYEQYF.

This clone is a singleton in its sample. V usage is TRBV7-8 and J usage is TRBJ1-2; TRBD1 aligns across 8 bases. This CDR3 is built from 16 residues. The germline V gene has CDR1 SGHVS and CDR2 FQNEAQ. The V gene end was trimmed by 5 bases and the J gene end by 1 base; junction bases not matched to a gene: 9. CDR3 amino acids: CASSPFPGGNNYGYTF. For the CDR3, the DNA is TGTGCCAGCAGCCCCTTCCCAGGGGGCAATAACTATGGCTACACCTTC.

J is TRBJ2-1 and V is TRBV4-2; possibly TRBD2 for D (5 bases). The CDR3 is 15 residues long. Per the germline V gene, CDR1 is LGHNA and CDR2 is YNFKEQ. V gave up 1 base and J gave up 8 bases, with 15 bases separating them. CDR3 region: CASSQATASSHEQFF. CDR3 sequence (DNA): TGTGCCAGCAGCCAAGCTACGGCTAGCTCCCATGAGCAGTTCTTC.

The CDR3 nucleotides read TGTGCCAGCAGTGAAGGCCCCCCTGAAGCTTTCTTT. Translated, it gives CASSEGPPEAFF. The gene calls are TRBV6-1 and TRBJ1-1, with D unclear. The CDR3 is 12 residues long. V was pared by 1 base and J by 6 bases, with 6 bases between. In germline, CDR1 is MNHNS, CDR2 SASEGT.

This sequence joins TRBV5-4 and TRBJ1-1; 9 nucleotides agree with TRBD1. V lost 3 bases and J lost 10; bases outside the gene matches: 13. CDR3 length: 15 residues. From germline, CDR1 is SGHNT and CDR2 YYREEE (reference sequence). The CDR3 DNA sequence: TGTGCCAGCAGCTGGGAGATACAGGGGGCGGTAGGAGCTTTCTTT. It specifies CASSWEIQGAVGAFF.

This clone has a single count. This rearrangement joins TRBV10-3 to TRBJ2-1; 11 bases map to TRBD2. The CDR3 is made up of 16 amino acids. V lost 3 bases to trimming and J lost 2 bases; unmatched junction nucleotides: 3. CDR1 is ENHRY, CDR2 SYGVKD, per germline. The CDR3 is CAISDLAGGPYNEQFF. CDR3 in DNA: TGTGCCATCAGTGATCTAGCGGGGGGACCCTACAATGAGCAGTTCTTC.

J is TRBJ2-3 and V is TRBV5-1; D not certain. V lost 0 bases to trimming and J lost 6 bases, with 8 bases between them. Germline V lookup: CDR1 SGHRS, CDR2 YFSETQ. The CDR3 consists of 13 residues. For the CDR3, the DNA is TGCGCCAGCAGCTTGGTTGAGCTGGATACGCAGTATTTT. As protein: CASSLVELDTQYF.

This clone was observed a few times. The rearrangement joins TRBV27 to TRBJ2-4; the match to TRBD1 covers 7 bases. V lost 4 bases and J lost 0; bases outside the gene matches: 12. The CDR3 totals 18 residues. Looked up from germline, CDR1 is MNHEY and CDR2 is SMNVEV (reference sequence). CDR3 residues: CASSSVSGTELAKNIQYF. The DNA for the CDR3 is TGTGCCAGCAGTTCTGTCTCCGGGACAGAACTAGCCAAAAACATTCAGTACTTC.

The chain uses TRBV4-3 and TRBJ2-3, with D perhaps TRBD1 (5 bases). The CDR3 runs to 14 residues. Trimming shortened V by 0 bases and J by 3 bases, and 7 bases separated the two germline ends. CDR1 is LGHNA, CDR2 YSLEER, per germline. The CDR3 protein is CASSQDRVTDTQYF. In nucleotides, the CDR3 is TGCGCCAGCAGCCAAGACAGGGTAACAGATACGCAGTATTTT.

The chain carries TRBV27 and TRBJ2-5; no clear D gene. The CDR3 spans 15 residues. Germline V gene lookup returns CDR1 MNHEY and CDR2 SMNVEV (reference sequence). V gave up 1 base and J gave up 11 bases, with 20 bases separating them. Here the CDR3 DNA reads TGTGCCAGCAGTTTATTAAGTTCCGTCCCTTTGGAGCAGTACTTC. Residues: CASSLLSSVPLEQYF.

This clone has only one observation. The CDR3 here is CASSGRASGITDTQYF. CDR3 nucleotides: TGCGCCAGCAGTGGCCGGGCGTCAGGGATTACAGATACGCAGTATTTT. This chain links TRBV10-2 with TRBJ2-3; possible D gene TRBD1, 5 bases. The germline V and J ends were trimmed by 4 bases and 3 bases, with 17 bases remaining between them. The CDR3 extends over 16 amino acids. CDR1 is WSHSY, CDR2 SAAADI, per germline.